These 25 T cell receptor beta chains were all obtained from the same sample, sequenced in a study of response to subunit inactivated influenza vaccine. TCRdb itself ran the RT-PCR reads through MiXCR, one entry per CDR3 protein. The repertoire holds some 600,000 distinct CDR3 sequences, with around 15% as singletons. Sequencing was performed on PBMCs from blood, taken less than 15 days before vaccination. The receptor source for this set is a man aged 45 to 65 who received an inactivated influenza vaccine.

The V gene is TRBV9, the J gene TRBJ2-3, with D unclear. V was trimmed by 1 base and J by 3 bases, leaving 9 bases between them. The germline V gene encodes CDR1 SGDLS and CDR2 YYNGEE. The CDR3 covers 14 residues. The CDR3 sequence is CASSVYALTDTQYF. CDR3 DNA sequence: TGTGCCAGCAGCGTATATGCTCTAACAGATACGCAGTATTTT.

This clonotype has more than one count but fewer than ten. The rearrangement uses TRBV6-2 or TRBV6-3 and TRBJ2-7, with no clear D. With 0 bases removed from V and 0 bases from J, the gap between germline ends came to 9 bases. This CDR3 has 15 amino acids. Germline V gives CDR1 MNHEY, CDR2 SVGEGT. The CDR3 region has the DNA TGTGCCAGCAGTTACTCGCTGGAGAGCTCCTACGAGCAGTACTTC. Amino acid sequence: CASSYSLESSYEQYF.

The chain uses TRBV12-3 or TRBV12-4 and TRBJ2-3; D is undetermined. V gave up 5 bases and J gave up 3 bases, with 12 bases separating them. The length of the CDR3 is 14 residues. The CDR3 DNA follows: TGTGCCAGCAGTCCCGGGCACGCGACAGATACGCAGTATTTT. Protein sequence: CASSPGHATDTQYF.

V gene TRBV7-6 combines with J gene TRBJ2-7; no clear D gene. Germline-derived CDR1 and CDR2 are SGHVS and FNYEAQ. The CDR3 is made up of 12 amino acids. The ends were cut back, 4 bases at V and 6 bases at J, with 10 bases in the middle. DNA for the CDR3: TGTGCCAGCAGCTCCCCATCCCTCGAGCAGTACTTC. Its protein product is CASSSPSLEQYF.

This rearrangement joins TRBV5-6 to TRBJ2-1; D is possibly TRBD2 (5 bases). The germline V gene has CDR1 SGHDT and CDR2 YYEEEE. V shed 3 bases and J shed 6 bases, with 16 bases lying between them. The CDR3 totals 15 residues. For the CDR3, the DNA is TGTGCCAGCAGCTCGGCCCCGGGGATGGGCAATGAGCAGTTCTTC. Protein product: CASSSAPGMGNEQFF.

This clonotype appeared a few times. This chain connects TRBV20-1 to TRBJ1-2; D uncertain. CDR1 is DFQATT, CDR2 SNEGSKA, per germline (reference sequence). Deletions cut 5 bases from V and 8 bases from J, with 21 bases between. The CDR3 spans 14 residues. CDR3 amino acids: CSAVASRSSVGYTF. Written as DNA, the CDR3 is TGCAGTGCTGTAGCGTCCCGTTCCTCCGTGGGCTACACCTTC.

There are a few counts of this clonotype. CDR3 loop: CATSDGKNTEAFF. In nucleotides, the CDR3 is TGTGCCACCAGCGACGGGAAGAACACTGAAGCTTTCTTT. The chain couples TRBV15 to TRBJ1-1; no clear D. The germline CDR1 and CDR2 sequences are LNHNV and YYDKDF (reference sequence). CDR3 length: 13 amino acids. Trimming stripped 5 bases from V and 1 base from J, with 8 bases between.

This clonotype appeared a few times. This sequence joins TRBV7-2 and TRBJ2-1; 11 positions agree with TRBD2. The CDR3 is made up of 16 amino acids. From germline, CDR1 is SGHTA and CDR2 FQGNSA. After removal of 1 base from V and 7 bases from J, the junction contained 6 bases not matched to a gene. The CDR3, as DNA: TGTGCCAGCAGCTTAGACCGCCTAGCGGGGGGAAATGAGCAGTTCTTC. Its protein is CASSLDRLAGGNEQFF.

The chain couples TRBV2 to TRBJ2-1, with D possibly being TRBD2 (5 bases). This CDR3 is 15 amino acids long. Germline CDR1 SNHLY, CDR2 FYNNEI. V gave up 1 base and J gave up 2 bases, with 9 bases separating them. CDR3 nucleotides: TGTGCCAGCAGTGAAGGCGACGGGGCCTACAATGAGCAGTTCTTC. Protein product: CASSEGDGAYNEQFF.

This clonotype was seen a few times. The chain recombines TRBV11-2 with TRBJ1-1; 10 positions match TRBD1. V lost 4 bases to trimming and J lost 6 bases; unmatched junction nucleotides: 8. This CDR3 contains 15 residues. Germline V lookup: CDR1 SGHAT, CDR2 FQNNGV. CDR3 sequence: CASSSGTGAVAEAFF. CDR3 coding DNA: TGTGCCAGCAGCTCCGGGACAGGGGCTGTTGCTGAAGCTTTCTTT.

This clonotype was counted between two and nine times. CDR3 in amino acids: CASSLRFSGSVHEQYF. Here the CDR3 DNA reads TGCGCCAGCAGCCTAAGATTTAGCGGGAGCGTCCACGAGCAGTACTTC. The gene calls are TRBV5-1 and TRBJ2-7, with 9 bases fitting TRBD2. J lost 5 bases, V lost 4 bases, and 13 bases had no gene match. This CDR3 contains 16 residues. Germline V lookup: CDR1 SGHRS, CDR2 YFSETQ.

This clonotype showed up many times. This chain links TRBV20-1 with TRBJ2-7; TRBD2 is a possible D gene (6 bases). The CDR3 length is 12 residues. Germline V CDR1 and CDR2: DFQATT, SNEGSKA (reference sequence). Trimming shortened V by 6 bases and J by 0 bases, and 9 bases separated the two germline ends. The CDR3, as DNA: TGCAGTGCCCCGCGGGGCTCCTACGAGCAGTACTTC. As protein: CSAPRGSYEQYF.

Ten or more counts support this clonotype. This chain uses TRBV29-1 with TRBJ1-2, with 8 bases aligning to TRBD1. Germline CDR1 and CDR2: SQVTM and ANQGSEA. Losses at the gene ends were 5 bases for V and 7 bases for J; bases not matched to a gene: 12. This CDR3 has 14 amino acids. The CDR3 DNA sequence: TGCAGCGTTTGGGGAGGAGGACAGGGCAGTGGCTACACCTTC. As protein: CSVWGGGQGSGYTF.

This clonotype was counted only a few times. The chain is built from TRBV30 and TRBJ1-1; D not certain. Trimming shortened V by 2 bases and J by 0 bases, and 7 bases separated the two germline ends. The CDR3 is 13 amino acids. Germline CDR1 is GTSNPN and CDR2 is SVGIG (reference sequence). As DNA, the CDR3 is TGTGCCTGGAGTCCATACATGAACACTGAAGCTTTCTTT. Translation: CAWSPYMNTEAFF.

A few counts support this clonotype. The V and J genes are TRBV6-1 and TRBJ2-7; 9 bases line up with TRBD2. This CDR3 has 13 residues. V lost 8 bases, J lost 6 bases, and 8 bases stayed unmatched. Germline assignment: CDR1 MNHNS and CDR2 SASEGT. DNA of the CDR3: TGTGCCAGCCAGATAGCGCGGGAGGGCGAGCAGTACTTC. Translation: CASQIAREGEQYF.

This clonotype was seen at least ten times. CDR3 in DNA: TGTGCCAGCAGTCCCGGGAGCCCAAATCAGCCCCAGCATTTT. Translation: CASSPGSPNQPQHF. The chain couples TRBV12-3 or TRBV12-4 to TRBJ1-5; no clear D. V lost 5 bases, J lost 4 bases, and 12 bases lay in between. The CDR3 runs to 14 residues.

This clonotype was observed many times. V is TRBV28 and J is TRBJ2-4, with D possibly matching TRBD1 (6 bases). Germline lookup yields CDR1 MDHEN and CDR2 SYDVKM. CDR3 length equals 14 residues. Trimming removed 6 bases at V and 6 bases at J, with 15 bases between. DNA of the CDR3: TGTGCCAGCAGAACAGGGTTTGGAAGAAACATTCAGTACTTC. It specifies CASRTGFGRNIQYF.

A word on this clonotype: An end of the junction differs from the germline gene, which may be a read error. The chain carries TRBV20-1 and TRBJ2-1; the D is unclear. The CDR3 is made up of 14 amino acids. CDR1 and CDR2 from the germline V gene are DFQATT and SNEGSKA (reference sequence). The CDR3: CSARHLTRNNEKFF. The CDR3 coding sequence is TGCAGTGCTAGACACTTGACACGGAACAATGAGAAGTTCTTC.

This clonotype was seen more than once but under ten times. The chain has TRBV7-9 and TRBJ1-6; D is perhaps TRBD1 (5 bases). The CDR3 totals 13 residues. Germline loops: CDR1 SEHNR, CDR2 FQNEAQ (reference sequence). Trimming took 1 base from V and 9 from J, leaving 7 bases between them. The CDR3 DNA follows: TGTGCCAGCAGCTTAGAAGGGACTTCACCCCTCCACTTT. Protein sequence: CASSLEGTSPLHF. Drawing the rest from reference TRBV7-9 and TRBJ1-6, the complete variable domain is DTGVSQNPRHKITKRGQNVTFRCDPISEHNRLYWYRQTLGQGPEFLTYFQNEAQLEKSRLLSDRFSAERPKGSFSTLEIQRTEQGDSAMYLCASSLEGTSPLHFGNGTRLTVT.

This clonotype was observed a handful of times. V gene TRBV5-4 combines with J gene TRBJ1-1; 9 positions match TRBD1. This CDR3 spans 13 amino acids. The ends lost 5 bases at V and 8 bases at J; junction bases unmatched: 7. Germline V CDR1 and CDR2: SGHNT, YYREEE (reference sequence). In DNA form, the CDR3 reads TGTGCCAGCAGACCTGGGACAGGGAGAGAAGCTTTCTTT. Its protein product is CASRPGTGREAFF.

The chain is built from TRBV5-1 and TRBJ1-4; D might be TRBD1 (5 bases). With 1 base removed from V and 6 bases from J, the gap between germline ends came to 22 bases. The CDR3 totals 18 residues. CDR1 is SGHRS and CDR2 is YFSETQ in the germline V gene. CDR3 loop: CASSLFSPGIGYDEKLFF. CDR3 bases: TGCGCCAGCAGCTTGTTTTCTCCAGGGATTGGTTATGATGAAAAACTGTTTTTT.

This clonotype was recorded a few times. This chain uses TRBV5-4 with TRBJ2-7; TRBD2 agrees at 9 bases. Germline trimming cut 4 bases from V and 4 bases from J; bases unmatched to any gene: 9. Looked up from germline, CDR1 is SGHNT and CDR2 is YYREEE (reference sequence). The CDR3 runs to 15 residues. The CDR3 protein is CASSPNVREGYEQYF. CDR3 sequence (DNA): TGTGCCAGCAGCCCCAATGTGCGGGAGGGATACGAGCAGTACTTC. Together with reference TRBV5-4 and TRBJ2-7, the CDR3 gives the full variable domain: ETGVTQSPTHLIKTRGQQVTLRCSSQSGHNTVSWYQQALGQGPQFIFQYYREEENGRGNFPPRFSGLQFPNYSSELNVNALELDDSALYLCASSPNVREGYEQYFGPGTRLTVT.

This clonotype was seen a few times. This chain uses TRBV12-3 or TRBV12-4 with TRBJ1-1; D gene uncertain. The ends were cut back, 5 bases at V and 6 bases at J, with 25 bases in the middle. The CDR3 totals 17 residues. CDR3 coding DNA: TGTGCCAGCAGTATGGCTTACGATAGGACCTGGTACGCTGAAGCTTTCTTT. Its protein product is CASSMAYDRTWYAEAFF.

The sample holds many counts of this clonotype. The chain is built from TRBV6-1 and TRBJ2-1; 12 nucleotides line up with TRBD2. In germline, CDR1 is MNHNS, CDR2 SASEGT. The V segment lost 6 bases and the J segment 7 bases; nucleotides outside the gene matches: 4. CDR3 length: 14 residues. The CDR3 here is CASSGLAGGNEQFF. The CDR3 coding sequence is TGTGCCAGCAGCGGGCTAGCGGGAGGGAATGAGCAGTTCTTC.

The rearrangement uses TRBV10-2 and TRBJ2-5, with D perhaps TRBD1 (6 bases). The CDR3 covers 12 residues. Germline CDR1 is WSHSY and CDR2 is SAAADI. Trimming removed 4 bases from V and 8 bases from J, with 11 bases in between. The CDR3 coding sequence is TGCGCCAGCAGTGGCCCACAGGGCACCCAGTACTTC. It is translated as CASSGPQGTQYF.